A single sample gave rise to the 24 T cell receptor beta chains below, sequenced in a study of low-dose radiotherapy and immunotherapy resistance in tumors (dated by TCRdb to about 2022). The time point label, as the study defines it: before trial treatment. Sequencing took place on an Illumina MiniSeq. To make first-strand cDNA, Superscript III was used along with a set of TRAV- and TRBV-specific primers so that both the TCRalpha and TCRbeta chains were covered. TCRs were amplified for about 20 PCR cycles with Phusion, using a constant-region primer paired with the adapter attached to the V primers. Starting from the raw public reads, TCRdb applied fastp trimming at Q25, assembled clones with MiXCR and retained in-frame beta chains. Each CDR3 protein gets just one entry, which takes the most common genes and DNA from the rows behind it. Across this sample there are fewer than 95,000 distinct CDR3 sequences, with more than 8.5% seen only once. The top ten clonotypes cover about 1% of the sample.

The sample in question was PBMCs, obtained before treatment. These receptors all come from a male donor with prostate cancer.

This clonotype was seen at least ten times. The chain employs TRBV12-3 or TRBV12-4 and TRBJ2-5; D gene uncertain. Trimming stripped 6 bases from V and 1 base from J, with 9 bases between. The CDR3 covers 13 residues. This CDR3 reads CASRRSVQETQYF. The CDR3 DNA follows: TGTGCCAGCAGGAGATCAGTCCAAGAGACCCAGTACTTC.

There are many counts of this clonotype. CDR3 protein: CASGGEQFF. CDR3 in DNA: TGTGCCAGCGGAGGTGAGCAGTTCTTC. The chain recombines TRBV12-3 or TRBV12-4 with TRBJ2-1, with D maybe TRBD2 (5 bases). V was shortened by 8 bases and J by 9 bases, with 5 bases between the two germline ends. The CDR3 consists of 9 residues.

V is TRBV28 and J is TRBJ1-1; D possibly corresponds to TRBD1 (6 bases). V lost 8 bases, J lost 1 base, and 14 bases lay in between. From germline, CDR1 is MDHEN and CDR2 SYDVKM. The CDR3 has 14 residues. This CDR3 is CASYAGGTNTEAFF. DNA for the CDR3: TGTGCCAGCTACGCGGGGGGCACGAACACTGAAGCTTTCTTT.

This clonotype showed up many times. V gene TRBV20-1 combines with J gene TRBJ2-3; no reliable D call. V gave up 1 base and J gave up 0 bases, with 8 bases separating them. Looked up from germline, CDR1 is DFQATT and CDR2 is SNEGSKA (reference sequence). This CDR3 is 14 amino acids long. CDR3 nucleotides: TGCAGTGCTAGAGCTTACACGAGCACAGATACGCAGTATTTT. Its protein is CSARAYTSTDTQYF.

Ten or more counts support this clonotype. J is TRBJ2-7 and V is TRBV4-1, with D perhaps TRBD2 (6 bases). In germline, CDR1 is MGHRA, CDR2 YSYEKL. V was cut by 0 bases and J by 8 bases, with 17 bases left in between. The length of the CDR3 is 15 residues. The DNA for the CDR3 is TGCGCCAGCAGCCAAGATAGGCTAGCGAGCTCCCAGCAGTACTTC. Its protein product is CASSQDRLASSQQYF.

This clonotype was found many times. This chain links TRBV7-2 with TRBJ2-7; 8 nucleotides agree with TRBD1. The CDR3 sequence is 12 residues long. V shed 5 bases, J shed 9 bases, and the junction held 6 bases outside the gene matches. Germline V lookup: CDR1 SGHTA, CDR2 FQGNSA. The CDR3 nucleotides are TGTGCCAGCAGCCATCCAGGGGGCGTGCAGTACTTC. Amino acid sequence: CASSHPGGVQYF.

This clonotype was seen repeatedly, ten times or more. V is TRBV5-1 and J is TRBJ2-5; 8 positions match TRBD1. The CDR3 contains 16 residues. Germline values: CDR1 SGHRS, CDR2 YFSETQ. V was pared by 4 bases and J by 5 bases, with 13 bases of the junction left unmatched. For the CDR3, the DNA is TGCGCCAGCAGCGCTGGAGCTCAGGGGGCGTGGGAGACCCAGTACTTC. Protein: CASSAGAQGAWETQYF.

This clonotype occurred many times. The CDR3 coding sequence is TGCAGTGCTAGTAAGGGGACCTCTGGAAACACCATATATTTT. Its translation: CSASKGTSGNTIYF. This sequence joins TRBV20-1 and TRBJ1-3, with D tentatively TRBD1 (5 bases). Looked up from germline, CDR1 is DFQATT and CDR2 is SNEGSKA (reference sequence). Trimming cost V 3 bases and J 0 bases, with 9 bases left between them. The CDR3 has 14 amino acids.

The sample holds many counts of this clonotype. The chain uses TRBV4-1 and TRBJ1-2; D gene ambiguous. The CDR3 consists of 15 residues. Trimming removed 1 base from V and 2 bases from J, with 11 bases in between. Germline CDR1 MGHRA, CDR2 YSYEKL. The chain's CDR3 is CASSQVGGINYGYTF. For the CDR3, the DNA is TGCGCCAGCAGCCAAGTGGGAGGGATCAACTATGGCTACACCTTC.

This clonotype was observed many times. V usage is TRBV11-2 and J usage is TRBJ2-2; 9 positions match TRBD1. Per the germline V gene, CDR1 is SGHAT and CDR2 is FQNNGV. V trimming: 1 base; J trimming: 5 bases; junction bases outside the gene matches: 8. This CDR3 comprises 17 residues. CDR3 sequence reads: CASSLGPGQGGTGELFF. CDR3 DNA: TGTGCCAGCAGCTTAGGACCGGGACAGGGTGGAACCGGGGAGCTGTTTTTT.

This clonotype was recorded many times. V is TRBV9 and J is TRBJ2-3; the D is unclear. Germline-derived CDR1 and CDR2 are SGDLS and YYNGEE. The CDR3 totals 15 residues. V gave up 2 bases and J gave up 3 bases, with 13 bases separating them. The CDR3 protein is CASSVSPLDTDTQYF. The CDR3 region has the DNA TGTGCCAGCAGCGTTTCCCCCCTAGATACAGATACGCAGTATTTT.

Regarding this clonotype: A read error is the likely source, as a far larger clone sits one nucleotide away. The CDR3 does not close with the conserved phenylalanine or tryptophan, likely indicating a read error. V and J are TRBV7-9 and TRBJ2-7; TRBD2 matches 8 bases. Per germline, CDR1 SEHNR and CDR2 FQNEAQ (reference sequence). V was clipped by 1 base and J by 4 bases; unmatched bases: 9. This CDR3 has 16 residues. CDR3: CASSLGASGSRYEQYL. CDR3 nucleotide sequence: TGTGCCAGCAGCTTAGGGGCCAGCGGGAGTAGGTACGAGCAGTACCTC.

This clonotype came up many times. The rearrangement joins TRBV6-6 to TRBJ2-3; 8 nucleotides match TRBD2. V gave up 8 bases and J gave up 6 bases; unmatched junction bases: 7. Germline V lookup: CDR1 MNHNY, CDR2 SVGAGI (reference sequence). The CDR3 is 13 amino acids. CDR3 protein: CASREGRGDTQYF. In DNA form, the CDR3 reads TGTGCCAGCCGGGAGGGTAGGGGGGATACGCAGTATTTT.

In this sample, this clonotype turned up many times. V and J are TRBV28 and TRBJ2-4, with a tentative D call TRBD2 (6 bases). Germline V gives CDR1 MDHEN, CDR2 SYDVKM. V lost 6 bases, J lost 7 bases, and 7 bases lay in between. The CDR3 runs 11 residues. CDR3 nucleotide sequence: TGTGCCAGCAGCGGGGGTAACATTCAGTACTTC. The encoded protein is CASSGGNIQYF.

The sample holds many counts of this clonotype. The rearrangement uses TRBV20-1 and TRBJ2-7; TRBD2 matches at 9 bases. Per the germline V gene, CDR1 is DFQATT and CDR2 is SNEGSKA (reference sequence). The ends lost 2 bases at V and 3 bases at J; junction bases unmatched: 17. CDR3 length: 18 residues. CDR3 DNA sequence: TGCAGTGCTAGACCCCAAGGAAGCTATAGCGGGGGATTCTACGAGCAGTACTTC. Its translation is CSARPQGSYSGGFYEQYF.

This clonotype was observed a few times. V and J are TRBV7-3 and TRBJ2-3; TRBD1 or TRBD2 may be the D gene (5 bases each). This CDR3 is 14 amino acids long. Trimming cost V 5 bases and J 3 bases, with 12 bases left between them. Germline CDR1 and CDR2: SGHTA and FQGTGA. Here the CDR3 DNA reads TGTGCCAGCAGCCGGGACCACGGAACAGATACGCAGTATTTT. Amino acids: CASSRDHGTDTQYF.

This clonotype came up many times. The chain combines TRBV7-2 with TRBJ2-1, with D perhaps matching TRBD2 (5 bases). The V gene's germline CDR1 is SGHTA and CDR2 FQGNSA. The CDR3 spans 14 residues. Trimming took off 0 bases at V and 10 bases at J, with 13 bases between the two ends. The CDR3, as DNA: TGTGCCAGCAGCTTAGCGGGAGCCATATGGGAGCAGTTCTTC. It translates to CASSLAGAIWEQFF.

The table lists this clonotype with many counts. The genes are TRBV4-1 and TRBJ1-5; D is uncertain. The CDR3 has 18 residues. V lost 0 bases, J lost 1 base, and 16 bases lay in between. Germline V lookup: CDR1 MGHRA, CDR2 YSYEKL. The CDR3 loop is CASSQDISLVRSNQPQHF. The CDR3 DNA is TGCGCCAGCAGCCAAGATATTAGTCTTGTGAGAAGCAATCAGCCCCAGCATTTT.

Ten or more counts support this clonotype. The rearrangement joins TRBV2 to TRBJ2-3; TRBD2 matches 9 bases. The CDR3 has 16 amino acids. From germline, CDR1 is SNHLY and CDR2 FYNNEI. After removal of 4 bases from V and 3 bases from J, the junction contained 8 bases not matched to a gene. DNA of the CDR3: TGTGCCAGCAGTGGGGGAGCGGGAGGACGTACAGATACGCAGTATTTT. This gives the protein CASSGGAGGRTDTQYF.

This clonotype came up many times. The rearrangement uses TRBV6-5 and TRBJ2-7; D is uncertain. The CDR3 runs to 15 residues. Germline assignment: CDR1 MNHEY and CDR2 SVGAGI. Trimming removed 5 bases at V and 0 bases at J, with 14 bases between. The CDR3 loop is CASSDPALGSYEQYF. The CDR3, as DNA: TGTGCCAGCAGTGATCCCGCCCTAGGCTCCTACGAGCAGTACTTC.

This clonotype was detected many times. CDR3 sequence: CATSALAGAQETQYF. Written as DNA, the CDR3 is TGTGCCACCAGTGCCCTAGCGGGAGCCCAAGAGACCCAGTACTTC. The rearrangement uses TRBV24-1 and TRBJ2-5; 10 nucleotides match TRBD2. In germline, CDR1 is KGHDR, CDR2 SFDVKD. The CDR3 covers 15 residues. The V and J ends lost 5 bases and 1 base, in that order; junction bases with no gene match: 3.

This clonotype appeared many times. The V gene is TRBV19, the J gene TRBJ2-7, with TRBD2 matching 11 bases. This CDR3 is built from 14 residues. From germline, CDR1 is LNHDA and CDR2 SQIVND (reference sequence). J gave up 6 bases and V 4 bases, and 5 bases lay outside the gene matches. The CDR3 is CASSRAGTSGEQYF. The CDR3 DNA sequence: TGTGCCAGTAGTAGAGCCGGGACTAGCGGCGAGCAGTACTTC.

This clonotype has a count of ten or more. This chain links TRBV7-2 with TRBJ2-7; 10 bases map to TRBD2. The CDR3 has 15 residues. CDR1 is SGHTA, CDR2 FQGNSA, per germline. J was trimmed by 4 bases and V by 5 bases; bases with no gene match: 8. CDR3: CASSTSSGRQYEQYF. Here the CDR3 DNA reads TGTGCCAGCAGCACCTCTAGCGGGAGACAGTACGAGCAGTACTTC. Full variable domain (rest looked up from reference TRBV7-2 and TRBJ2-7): GAGVSQSPSNKVTEKGKDVELRCDPISGHTALYWYRQSLGQGLEFLIYFQGNSAPDKSGLPSDRFSAERTGGSVSTLTIQRTQQEDSAVYLCASSTSSGRQYEQYFGPGTRLTVT.

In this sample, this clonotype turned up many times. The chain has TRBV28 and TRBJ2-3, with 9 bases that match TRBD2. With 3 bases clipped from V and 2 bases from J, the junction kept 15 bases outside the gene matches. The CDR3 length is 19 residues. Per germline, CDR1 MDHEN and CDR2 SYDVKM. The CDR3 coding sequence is TGTGCCAGCAGTTTTATCCGGTGGACTAGCGCGAGGTCCACAGATACGCAGTATTTT. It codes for CASSFIRWTSARSTDTQYF.